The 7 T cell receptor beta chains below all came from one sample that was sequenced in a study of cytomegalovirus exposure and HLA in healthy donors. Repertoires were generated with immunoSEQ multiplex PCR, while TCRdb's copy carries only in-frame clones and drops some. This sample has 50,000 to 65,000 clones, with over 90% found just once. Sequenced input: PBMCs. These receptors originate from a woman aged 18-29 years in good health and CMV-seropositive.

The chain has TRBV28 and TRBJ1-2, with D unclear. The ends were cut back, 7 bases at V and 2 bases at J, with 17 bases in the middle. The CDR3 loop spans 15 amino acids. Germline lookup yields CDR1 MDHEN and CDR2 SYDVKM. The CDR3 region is CASTPRGFLNYGYTF. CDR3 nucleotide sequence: TGTGCCAGCACCCCACGGGGTTTTTTGAACTATGGCTACACCTTC.

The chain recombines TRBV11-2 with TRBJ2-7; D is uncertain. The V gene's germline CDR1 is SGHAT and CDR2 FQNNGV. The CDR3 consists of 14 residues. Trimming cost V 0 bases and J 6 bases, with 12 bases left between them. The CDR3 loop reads CASSLDMISGEQYF. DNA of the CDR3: TGTGCCAGCAGCTTAGATATGATTTCGGGCGAGCAGTACTTC.

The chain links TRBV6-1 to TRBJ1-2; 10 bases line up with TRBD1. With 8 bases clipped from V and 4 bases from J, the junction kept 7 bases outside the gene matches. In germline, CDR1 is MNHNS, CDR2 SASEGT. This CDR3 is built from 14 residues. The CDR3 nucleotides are TGTGCCAGCCGGGAGACAGGGGGCACCTATGGCTACACCTTC. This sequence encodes CASRETGGTYGYTF.

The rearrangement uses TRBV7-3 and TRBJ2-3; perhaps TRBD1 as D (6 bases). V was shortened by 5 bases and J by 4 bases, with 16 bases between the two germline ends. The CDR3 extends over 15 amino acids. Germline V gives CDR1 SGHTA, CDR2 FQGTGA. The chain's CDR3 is CASSPGAGSSDTQYF. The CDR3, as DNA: TGTGCCAGCAGCCCAGGGGCAGGGAGCTCAGATACGCAGTATTTT.

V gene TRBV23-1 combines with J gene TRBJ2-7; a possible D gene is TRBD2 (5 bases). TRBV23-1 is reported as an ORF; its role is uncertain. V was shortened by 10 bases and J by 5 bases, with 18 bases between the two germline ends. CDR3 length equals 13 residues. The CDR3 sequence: CATRPGFINEQYF. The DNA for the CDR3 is TGCGCCACCCGGCCGGGGTTCATAAACGAGCAGTACTTC.

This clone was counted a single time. This CDR3 is CSVDGASTGELFF. The CDR3 DNA follows: TGCAGCGTTGATGGGGCCAGCACCGGGGAGCTGTTTTTT. The chain carries TRBV29-1 and TRBJ2-2; a possible D gene is TRBD1 (5 bases). Trimming stripped 3 bases from V and 4 bases from J, with 9 bases between. This CDR3 is 13 amino acids long. The germline V gene encodes CDR1 SQVTM and CDR2 ANQGSEA.

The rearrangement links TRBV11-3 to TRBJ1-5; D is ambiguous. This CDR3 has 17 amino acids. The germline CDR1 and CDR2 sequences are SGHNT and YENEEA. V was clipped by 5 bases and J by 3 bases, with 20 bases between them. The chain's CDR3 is CASSPTPTTGPNQPQHF. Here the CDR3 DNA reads TGTGCCAGCAGCCCAACCCCGACTACTGGGCCCAATCAGCCCCAGCATTTT.